This T cell receptor beta chain was recorded in a study of blood T cells in healthy people across ages. Study findings and constraints: With donor CMV status unknown, expanded clonotype changes were possibly confounded. Per million T cells, TCR beta diversity dropped roughly linearly as age increased.

With a J-beta primer mix and a sample-barcoded 5' primer, a second PCR ran about 7 to 11 cycles. TCRdb processed the 5' RACE reads anew with MiXCR; each CDR3 protein has one entry. This table holds over 600,000 distinct CDR3 sequences, around 21% found once. Only a few counts were recorded for this clonotype. Its antigen is not identified. Every donor contributed roughly 10 milliliters of peripheral blood by blood draw. Whenever a sample was processed, at least 7 million PBMCs were isolated. This receptor was obtained from a man in his 70s in good health. Sequencing used blood.

CDR3 in DNA: TGTGCCAGCAGCTTAGGTAATACGGGCGAGCAGTACTTC. Translating gives CASSLGNTGEQYF. The chain uses TRBV7-9 and TRBJ2-5; D unclear. The J call is in doubt because the DNA end fits TRBJ2-7 better. The CDR3 totals 13 residues. Germline V lookup: CDR1 SEHNR, CDR2 FQNEAQ (reference sequence).